The rows below give T cell receptor beta chains drawn from one sample of a study of control samples from healthy donors and cancer patients. Generated by immunoSEQ multiplex PCR, the TCRdb table keeps only in-frame clones and is missing some. The sample holds around 200,000 clones; 90% to 95% are singletons and the top ten take roughly 1.6%. Source material: blood. These receptors were taken from a young woman in good health. Each CDR3 is given with its conserved first and last residue. A D gene is named only where the DNA matches it firmly. Clone size is not always given. Where it is, it says once, few, many or a class for expanded clones.

len: 15
abundance: .
v_gene: TRBV19
d_gene: TRBD1
j_gene: TRBJ1-1
CDR3aa: CASSPTRTGDTEAFF
CDR3nt: TGTGCCAGTAGTCCTACCAGGACAGGGGACACTGAAGCTTTCTTT

len: 12
abundance: .
v_gene: TRBV29-1
d_gene: .
j_gene: TRBJ1-2
CDR3aa: CSVVGAGYGYTF
CDR3nt: TGCAGCGTTGTAGGGGCCGGCTATGGCTACACCTTC

len: 13
abundance: .
v_gene: TRBV2
d_gene: TRBD1
j_gene: TRBJ1-2
CDR3aa: CASNSQGNYGYTF
CDR3nt: TGTGCCAGCAATTCACAGGGGAACTATGGCTACACCTTC

len: 17
abundance: .
v_gene: TRBV4-1
d_gene: .
j_gene: TRBJ2-6
CDR3aa: CASSQEGSNSGANVLTF
CDR3nt: TGCGCCAGCAGCCAAGAGGGGTCCAACTCTGGGGCCAACGTCCTGACTTTC

len: 14
abundance: .
v_gene: TRBV7-7
d_gene: .
j_gene: TRBJ2-5
CDR3aa: CASSLGGAQETQYF
CDR3nt: TGTGCTAGCAGCTTAGGAGGGGCCCAAGAGACCCAGTACTTC

len: 15
abundance: .
v_gene: TRBV27
d_gene: .
j_gene: TRBJ1-5
CDR3aa: CASSIAGASNQPQHF
CDR3nt: TGTGCCAGCAGTATTGCGGGGGCTAGCAATCAGCCCCAGCATTTT

len: 15
abundance: .
v_gene: TRBV19
d_gene: .
j_gene: TRBJ2-7
CDR3aa: CASSIDPRGSYEQYF
CDR3nt: TGTGCCAGTAGTATAGATCCCAGGGGCTCCTACGAGCAGTACTTC

len: 15
abundance: .
v_gene: TRBV9
d_gene: .
j_gene: TRBJ2-3
CDR3aa: CASSVWGSWTDTQYF
CDR3nt: TGTGCCAGCAGCGTATGGGGGTCCTGGACAGATACGCAGTATTTT

len: 13
abundance: .
v_gene: TRBV2
d_gene: TRBD1
j_gene: TRBJ1-2
CDR3aa: CASSPDRDYGYTF
CDR3nt: TGTGCCAGCAGCCCTGACAGGGACTATGGCTACACCTTC

len: 15
abundance: .
v_gene: TRBV4-2
d_gene: .
j_gene: TRBJ2-2
CDR3aa: CASSQDYGNTGELFF
CDR3nt: TGTGCCAGCAGCCAAGATTACGGGAACACCGGGGAGCTGTTTTTT

len: 15
abundance: .
v_gene: TRBV19
d_gene: TRBD1
j_gene: TRBJ2-2
CDR3aa: CASSTIGGNTGELFF
CDR3nt: TGTGCCAGTAGTACGATAGGGGGCAACACCGGGGAGCTGTTTTTT

len: 15
abundance: once
v_gene: TRBV6-5
d_gene: .
j_gene: TRBJ2-1
CDR3aa: CASSSRGYSYNEQFF
CDR3nt: TGTGCCAGCAGTTCGCGGGGTTACTCCTACAATGAGCAGTTCTTC

len: 16
abundance: .
v_gene: TRBV4-1
d_gene: .
j_gene: TRBJ1-3
CDR3aa: CASSQDRPSSGNTIYF
CDR3nt: TGCGCCAGCAGCCAAGATCGTCCGAGCTCTGGAAACACCATATATTTT

len: 13
abundance: once
v_gene: TRBV7-9
d_gene: .
j_gene: TRBJ2-7
CDR3aa: CASSLRGGWEQYF
CDR3nt: TGTGCCAGCAGCTTACGAGGGGGTTGGGAGCAGTACTTC

len: 12
abundance: few
v_gene: TRBV5-1
d_gene: .
j_gene: TRBJ2-2
CDR3aa: CASSLNTGELFF
CDR3nt: TGCGCCAGCAGCTTGAACACCGGGGAGCTGTTTTTT

len: 14
abundance: .
v_gene: TRBV19
d_gene: .
j_gene: TRBJ2-7
CDR3aa: CASSPSGNGYEQYF
CDR3nt: TGTGCCAGTAGTCCGTCTGGGAACGGCTACGAGCAGTACTTC

len: 17
abundance: .
v_gene: TRBV7-8
d_gene: TRBD2
j_gene: TRBJ2-7
CDR3aa: CASSLGAAGDSSYEQYF
CDR3nt: TGTGCCAGCAGCTTAGGGGCAGCGGGGGATAGCTCCTACGAGCAGTACTTC

len: 16
abundance: .
v_gene: TRBV28
d_gene: .
j_gene: TRBJ1-4
CDR3aa: CASSLWGDATNEKLFF
CDR3nt: TGTGCCAGCAGTTTATGGGGGGATGCAACTAATGAAAAACTGTTTTTT

len: 16
abundance: .
v_gene: TRBV4-1
d_gene: .
j_gene: TRBJ1-6
CDR3aa: CASSQEGRYYNSPLHF
CDR3nt: TGCGCCAGCAGCCAAGAGGGACGGTACTATAATTCACCCCTCCACTTT

len: 14
abundance: .
v_gene: TRBV6-5
d_gene: .
j_gene: TRBJ1-4
CDR3aa: CASTGTATNEKLFF
CDR3nt: TGTGCCAGCACAGGAACTGCAACTAATGAAAAACTGTTTTTT

len: 13
abundance: .
v_gene: TRBV7-9
d_gene: .
j_gene: TRBJ2-7
CDR3aa: CASSLDAAREQYF
CDR3nt: TGTGCCAGCAGCTTAGACGCGGCGCGCGAGCAGTACTTC

len: 16
abundance: .
v_gene: TRBV7-9
d_gene: .
j_gene: TRBJ2-1
CDR3aa: CASSRQGGGAYNEQFF
CDR3nt: TGTGCCAGCAGCCGACAGGGTGGAGGGGCCTACAATGAGCAGTTCTTC

len: 15
abundance: .
v_gene: TRBV5-6
d_gene: .
j_gene: TRBJ1-3
CDR3aa: CASSLLRDGGNTIYF
CDR3nt: TGTGCCAGCAGCCTCCTGAGGGACGGGGGAAACACCATATATTTT

len: 14
abundance: .
v_gene: TRBV6-2/TRBV6-3
d_gene: .
j_gene: TRBJ2-3
CDR3aa: CASSRGLPTDTQYF
CDR3nt: TGTGCCAGCAGTCGGGGACTTCCCACAGATACGCAGTATTTT

len: 14
abundance: .
v_gene: TRBV18
d_gene: .
j_gene: TRBJ2-3
CDR3aa: CASSPGQARDTQYF
CDR3nt: TGTGCCAGCTCCCCGGGCCAGGCGAGGGATACGCAGTATTTT

len: 14
abundance: .
v_gene: TRBV18
d_gene: TRBD2
j_gene: TRBJ2-7
CDR3aa: CASSPLAAGGLPIF
CDR3nt: TGTGCCAGCTCACCACTCGCAGCGGGAGGCCTTCCGATCTTC

len: 14
abundance: .
v_gene: TRBV7-3
d_gene: TRBD2
j_gene: TRBJ2-5
CDR3aa: CASSLGPAGETQYF
CDR3nt: TGTGCCAGCAGCTTAGGGCCAGCGGGGGAGACCCAGTACTTC

len: 15
abundance: .
v_gene: TRBV28
d_gene: .
j_gene: TRBJ2-3
CDR3aa: CASTQGAASTDTQYF
CDR3nt: TGTGCCAGCACTCAAGGAGCGGCTAGCACAGATACGCAGTATTTT

len: 13
abundance: .
v_gene: TRBV5-1
d_gene: .
j_gene: TRBJ1-1
CDR3aa: CASSRDMNTEAFF
CDR3nt: TGCGCCAGCAGTAGGGATATGAACACTGAAGCTTTCTTT

len: 14
abundance: .
v_gene: TRBV9
d_gene: TRBD1
j_gene: TRBJ2-3
CDR3aa: CASSSGQGLDTQYF
CDR3nt: TGTGCCAGCAGCTCGGGACAGGGGTTAGATACGCAGTATTTT

len: 15
abundance: .
v_gene: TRBV19
d_gene: TRBD1
j_gene: TRBJ1-1
CDR3aa: CASSIGRGLNTEAFF
CDR3nt: TGTGCCAGTAGTATAGGAAGGGGGCTGAACACTGAAGCTTTCTTT

len: 14
abundance: .
v_gene: TRBV10-3
d_gene: TRBD1
j_gene: TRBJ1-1
CDR3aa: CAISDRTGNTEAFF
CDR3nt: TGTGCCATCAGTGATCGGACAGGGAACACTGAAGCTTTCTTT

len: 13
abundance: .
v_gene: TRBV10-3
d_gene: .
j_gene: TRBJ2-7
CDR3aa: CAIRGDSPYEQYF
CDR3nt: TGTGCCATCAGAGGGGACTCGCCCTACGAGCAGTACTTC

len: 16
abundance: .
v_gene: TRBV11-3
d_gene: .
j_gene: TRBJ2-1
CDR3aa: CASSLGESSSYNEQFF
CDR3nt: TGTGCCAGCAGCTTAGGCGAATCAAGCTCCTACAATGAGCAGTTCTTC

len: 14
abundance: .
v_gene: TRBV5-1
d_gene: TRBD1
j_gene: TRBJ2-7
CDR3aa: CASSLEDRLYEQYF
CDR3nt: TGCGCCAGCAGCTTGGAGGACAGGCTTTACGAGCAGTACTTC

len: 14
abundance: .
v_gene: TRBV6-4
d_gene: TRBD1
j_gene: TRBJ2-3
CDR3aa: CASSETGGTDTQYF
CDR3nt: TGTGCCAGCAGTGAGACAGGGGGCACAGATACGCAGTATTTT

len: 11
abundance: .
v_gene: TRBV20-1
d_gene: .
j_gene: TRBJ2-1
CDR3aa: CSARTYNEQFF
CDR3nt: TGCAGTGCTAGGACCTACAATGAGCAGTTCTTC

len: 16
abundance: .
v_gene: TRBV9
d_gene: TRBD2
j_gene: TRBJ2-1
CDR3aa: CASSVEGTSGLNEQFF
CDR3nt: TGTGCCAGCAGCGTAGAAGGGACTAGCGGGCTCAATGAGCAGTTCTTC

len: 14
abundance: few
v_gene: TRBV4-2
d_gene: .
j_gene: TRBJ1-6
CDR3aa: CASTRDIENSPLHF
CDR3nt: TGTGCCAGCACCCGAGACATAGAAAATTCACCCCTCCACTTT

len: 15
abundance: .
v_gene: TRBV6-5
d_gene: TRBD1
j_gene: TRBJ2-1
CDR3aa: CASSYDRGSYNEQFF
CDR3nt: TGTGCCAGCAGTTACGACAGGGGATCCTACAATGAGCAGTTCTTC

len: 18
abundance: .
v_gene: TRBV7-2
d_gene: .
j_gene: TRBJ2-7
CDR3aa: CASSLPTLPGPVRYEQYF
CDR3nt: TGTGCCAGCAGCTTACCGACCCTCCCGGGCCCAGTCCGCTACGAGCAGTACTTC

len: 13
abundance: once
v_gene: TRBV27
d_gene: .
j_gene: TRBJ2-2
CDR3aa: CASRKENTGELFF
CDR3nt: TGTGCCAGCAGGAAAGAGAACACCGGGGAGCTGTTTTTT

len: 16
abundance: .
v_gene: TRBV4-1
d_gene: TRBD2
j_gene: TRBJ2-7
CDR3aa: CASSQVASGSQYEQYF
CDR3nt: TGCGCCAGCAGCCAAGTGGCTAGCGGGAGTCAGTACGAGCAGTACTTC

len: 14
abundance: .
v_gene: TRBV3-1/TRBV3-2
d_gene: TRBD1
j_gene: TRBJ1-2
CDR3aa: CASSRTGVNYGYTF
CDR3nt: TGTGCCAGCAGCCGGACAGGGGTCAACTATGGCTACACCTTC

len: 16
abundance: .
v_gene: TRBV19
d_gene: TRBD1
j_gene: TRBJ1-5
CDR3aa: CASSKGQGLSNQPQHF
CDR3nt: TGTGCCAGTAGTAAAGGACAGGGTCTCAGCAATCAGCCCCAGCATTTT

len: 14
abundance: .
v_gene: TRBV4-1
d_gene: .
j_gene: TRBJ1-2
CDR3aa: CASSQVKNSYGYTF
CDR3nt: TGCGCCAGCAGCCAAGTTAAGAATTCCTATGGCTACACCTTC

len: 13
abundance: .
v_gene: TRBV27
d_gene: TRBD2
j_gene: TRBJ2-5
CDR3aa: CASSSGLAETQYF
CDR3nt: TGTGCCAGCAGTTCCGGACTAGCAGAGACCCAGTACTTC

len: 16
abundance: .
v_gene: TRBV2
d_gene: TRBD1
j_gene: TRBJ1-2
CDR3aa: CASSDSLLQGNYGYTF
CDR3nt: TGTGCCAGCAGTGATTCCCTCCTACAGGGGAACTATGGCTACACCTTC

len: 14
abundance: .
v_gene: TRBV7-8
d_gene: TRBD2
j_gene: TRBJ2-5
CDR3aa: CASRIGREGETQYF
CDR3nt: TGTGCCAGCAGAATAGGGCGGGAGGGAGAGACCCAGTACTTC

len: 14
abundance: once
v_gene: TRBV4-1
d_gene: TRBD1
j_gene: TRBJ2-7
CDR3aa: CASSQRTGPYEQYF
CDR3nt: TGCGCCAGCAGCCAAAGGACAGGGCCCTACGAGCAGTACTTC

len: 14
abundance: .
v_gene: TRBV11-3
d_gene: .
j_gene: TRBJ2-4
CDR3aa: CASSLALAKNIQYF
CDR3nt: TGTGCCAGCAGCTTAGCATTAGCCAAAAACATTCAGTACTTC

len: 15
abundance: .
v_gene: TRBV7-9
d_gene: TRBD1
j_gene: TRBJ2-7
CDR3aa: CASSLGRGLPYEQYF
CDR3nt: TGTGCCAGCAGCTTGGGAAGGGGGCTACCCTACGAGCAGTACTTC

len: 14
abundance: .
v_gene: TRBV27
d_gene: TRBD1
j_gene: TRBJ1-6
CDR3aa: CASSLGQGDSPLHF
CDR3nt: TGTGCCAGCAGTTTAGGACAGGGGGATTCACCCCTCCACTTT

len: 14
abundance: .
v_gene: TRBV19
d_gene: .
j_gene: TRBJ2-1
CDR3aa: CASSRQGTYNEQFF
CDR3nt: TGTGCCAGTAGTAGGCAGGGAACCTACAATGAGCAGTTCTTC

len: 14
abundance: .
v_gene: TRBV7-3
d_gene: TRBD1
j_gene: TRBJ2-2
CDR3aa: CASSYQGATGELFF
CDR3nt: TGTGCCAGCAGCTATCAGGGGGCTACCGGGGAGCTGTTTTTT

len: 13
abundance: .
v_gene: TRBV14
d_gene: .
j_gene: TRBJ2-7
CDR3aa: CASSQGSPYEQYF
CDR3nt: TGTGCCAGCAGCCAAGGGAGTCCCTACGAGCAGTACTTC

len: 14
abundance: .
v_gene: TRBV30
d_gene: .
j_gene: TRBJ2-2
CDR3aa: CAWRTGSNTGELFF
CDR3nt: TGTGCCTGGAGGACAGGCTCGAACACCGGGGAGCTGTTTTTT